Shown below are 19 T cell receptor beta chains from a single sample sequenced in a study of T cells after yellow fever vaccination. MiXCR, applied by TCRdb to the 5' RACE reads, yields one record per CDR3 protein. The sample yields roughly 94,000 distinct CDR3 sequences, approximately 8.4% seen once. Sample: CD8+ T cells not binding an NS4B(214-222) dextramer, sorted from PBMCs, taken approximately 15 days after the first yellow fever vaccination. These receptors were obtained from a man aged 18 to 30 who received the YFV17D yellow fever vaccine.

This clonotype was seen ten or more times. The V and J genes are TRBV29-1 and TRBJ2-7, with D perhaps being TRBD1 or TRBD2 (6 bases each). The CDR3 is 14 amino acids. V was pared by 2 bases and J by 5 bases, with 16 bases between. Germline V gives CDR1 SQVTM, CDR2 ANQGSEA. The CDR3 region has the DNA TGCAGCGTTGAACACCGGGGGCATCAGCACGAGCAGTACTTC. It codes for CSVEHRGHQHEQYF.

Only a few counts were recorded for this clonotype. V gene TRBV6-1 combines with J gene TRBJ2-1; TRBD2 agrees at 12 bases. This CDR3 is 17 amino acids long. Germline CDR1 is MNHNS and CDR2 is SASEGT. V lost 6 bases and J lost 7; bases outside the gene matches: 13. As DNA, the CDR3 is TGTGCCAGCAGCCAAACTAGCGGGGGGCCCTACCGGAATGAGCAGTTCTTC. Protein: CASSQTSGGPYRNEQFF.

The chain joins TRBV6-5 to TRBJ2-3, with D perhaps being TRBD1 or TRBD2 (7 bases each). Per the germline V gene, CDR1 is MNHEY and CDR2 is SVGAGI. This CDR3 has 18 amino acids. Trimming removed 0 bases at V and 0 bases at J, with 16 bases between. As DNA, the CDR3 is TGTGCCAGCAGTTACTCCAGGGAGGGACAGCGAAGCACAGATACGCAGTATTTT. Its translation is CASSYSREGQRSTDTQYF.

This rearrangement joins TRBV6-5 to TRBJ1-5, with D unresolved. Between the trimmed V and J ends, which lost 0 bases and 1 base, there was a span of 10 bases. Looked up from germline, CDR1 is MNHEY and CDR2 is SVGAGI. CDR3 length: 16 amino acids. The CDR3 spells CASSYSIPASNQPQHF. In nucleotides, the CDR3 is TGTGCCAGCAGTTACTCGATCCCTGCCAGCAATCAGCCCCAGCATTTT.

The DNA of the CDR3 is TGCAGTGCTAGGGCTAGCGGGGGGGCTGTCGGGGAGCAGTACTTC. Its protein product is CSARASGGAVGEQYF. This rearrangement joins TRBV20-1 to TRBJ2-7, with TRBD2 matching 12 bases. This CDR3 is built from 15 residues. J lost 7 bases, V lost 3 bases, and 10 bases had no gene match. Germline V gene lookup returns CDR1 DFQATT and CDR2 SNEGSKA (reference sequence).

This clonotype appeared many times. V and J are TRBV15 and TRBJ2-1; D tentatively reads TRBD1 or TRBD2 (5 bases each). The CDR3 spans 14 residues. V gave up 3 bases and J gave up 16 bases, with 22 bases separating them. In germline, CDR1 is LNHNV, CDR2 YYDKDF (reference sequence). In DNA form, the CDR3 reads TGTGCCACCAGCAGCAGAGGATCGGGGCCGAGAGAATTCTTC. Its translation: CATSSRGSGPREFF.

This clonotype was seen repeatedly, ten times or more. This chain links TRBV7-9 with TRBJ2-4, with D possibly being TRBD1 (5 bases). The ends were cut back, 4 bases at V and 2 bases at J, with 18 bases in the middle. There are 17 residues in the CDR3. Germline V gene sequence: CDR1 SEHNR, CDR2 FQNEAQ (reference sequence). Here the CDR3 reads CASSSDSQGETKNIQYF. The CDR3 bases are TGTGCCAGCAGCTCAGACAGTCAAGGGGAAACCAAAAACATTCAGTACTTC.

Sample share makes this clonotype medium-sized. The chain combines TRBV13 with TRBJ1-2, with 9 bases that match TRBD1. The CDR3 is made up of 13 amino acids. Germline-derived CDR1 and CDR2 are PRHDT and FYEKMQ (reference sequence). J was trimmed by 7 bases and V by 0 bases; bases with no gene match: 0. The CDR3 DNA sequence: TGTGCCAGCAGCTTAGGGACAGGGGGTGGCTACACCTTC. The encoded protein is CASSLGTGGGYTF.

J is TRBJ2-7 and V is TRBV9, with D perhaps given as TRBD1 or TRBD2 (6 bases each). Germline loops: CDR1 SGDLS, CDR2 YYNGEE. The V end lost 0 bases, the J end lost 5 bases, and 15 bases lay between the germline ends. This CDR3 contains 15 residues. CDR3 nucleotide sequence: TGTGCCAGCAGCGTAGAGGGGGGATCCCTCCACGAGCAGTACTTC. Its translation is CASSVEGGSLHEQYF.

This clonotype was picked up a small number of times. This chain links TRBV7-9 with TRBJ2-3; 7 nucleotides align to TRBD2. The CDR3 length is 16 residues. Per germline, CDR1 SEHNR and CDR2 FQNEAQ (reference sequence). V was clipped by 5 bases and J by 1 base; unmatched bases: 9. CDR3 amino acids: CASSPRRLAGTDTQYF. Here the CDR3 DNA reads TGTGCCAGCAGCCCGCGGCGGCTAGCGGGCACAGATACGCAGTATTTT.

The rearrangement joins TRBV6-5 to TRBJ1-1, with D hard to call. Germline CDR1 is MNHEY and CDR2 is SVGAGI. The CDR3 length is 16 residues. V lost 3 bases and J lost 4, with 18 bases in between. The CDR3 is CASSYKPGPGGTEAFF. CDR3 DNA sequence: TGTGCCAGCAGTTATAAACCTGGTCCGGGTGGCACTGAAGCTTTCTTT.

As DNA, the CDR3 is TGCGCCAGCAGCCAAGAGTTTGCTAACTATGGCTACACCTTC. Translated, it gives CASSQEFANYGYTF. This chain links TRBV4-1 with TRBJ1-2; D unclear. CDR3 length equals 14 residues. Trimming shortened V by 0 bases and J by 0 bases, and 5 bases separated the two germline ends. Germline V gene data show CDR1 as MGHRA and CDR2 as YSYEKL.

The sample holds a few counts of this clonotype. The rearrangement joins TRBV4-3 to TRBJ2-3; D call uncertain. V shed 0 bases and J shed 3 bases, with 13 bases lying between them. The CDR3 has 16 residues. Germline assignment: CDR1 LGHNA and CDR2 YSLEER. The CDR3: CASSQESRLDTDTQYF. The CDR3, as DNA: TGCGCCAGCAGCCAAGAATCTAGGCTAGATACAGATACGCAGTATTTT.

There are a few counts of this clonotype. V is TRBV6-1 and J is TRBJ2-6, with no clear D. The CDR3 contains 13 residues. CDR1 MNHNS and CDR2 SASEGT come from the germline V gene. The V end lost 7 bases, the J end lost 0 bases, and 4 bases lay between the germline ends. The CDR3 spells CASIGSGANVLTF. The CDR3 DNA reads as TGTGCCAGCATTGGCTCTGGGGCCAACGTCCTGACTTTC.

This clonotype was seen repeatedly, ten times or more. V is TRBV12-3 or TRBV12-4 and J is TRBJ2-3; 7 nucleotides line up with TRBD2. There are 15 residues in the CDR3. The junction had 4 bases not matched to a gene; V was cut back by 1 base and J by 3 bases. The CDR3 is CASSLVGGGTDTQYF. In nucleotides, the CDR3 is TGTGCCAGCAGTTTAGTCGGCGGGGGTACAGATACGCAGTATTTT.

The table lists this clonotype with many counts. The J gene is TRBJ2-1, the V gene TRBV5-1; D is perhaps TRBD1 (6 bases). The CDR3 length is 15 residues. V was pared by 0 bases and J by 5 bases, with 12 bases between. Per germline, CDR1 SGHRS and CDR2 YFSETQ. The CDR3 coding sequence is TGCGCCAGCAGCTTGGTAGGGGGTTCCCACAATGAGCAGTTCTTC. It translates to CASSLVGGSHNEQFF.

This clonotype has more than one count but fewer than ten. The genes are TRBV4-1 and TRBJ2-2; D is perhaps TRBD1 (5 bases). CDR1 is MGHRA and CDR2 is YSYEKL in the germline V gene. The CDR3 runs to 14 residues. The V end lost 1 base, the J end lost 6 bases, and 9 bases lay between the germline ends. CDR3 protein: CASSQATVAGELFF. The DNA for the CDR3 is TGCGCCAGCAGCCAAGCGACAGTGGCCGGGGAGCTGTTTTTT.

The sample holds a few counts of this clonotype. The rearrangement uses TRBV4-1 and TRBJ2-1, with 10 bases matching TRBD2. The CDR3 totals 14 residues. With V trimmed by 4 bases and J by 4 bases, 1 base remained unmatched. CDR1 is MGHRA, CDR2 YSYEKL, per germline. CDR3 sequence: CASSPSGGYNEQFF. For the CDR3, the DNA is TGCGCCAGCAGCCCTAGCGGGGGTTACAATGAGCAGTTCTTC.

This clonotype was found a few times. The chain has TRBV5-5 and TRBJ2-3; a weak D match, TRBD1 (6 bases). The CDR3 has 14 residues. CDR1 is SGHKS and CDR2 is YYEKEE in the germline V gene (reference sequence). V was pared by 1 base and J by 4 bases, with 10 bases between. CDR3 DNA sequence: TGTGCCAGCAGCTTGCCAGGGGCGGCAGATACGCAGTATTTT. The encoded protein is CASSLPGAADTQYF.